The rows below give T cell receptor beta chains drawn from one sample of a study of blood T cell repertoires in COVID-19. Using immunoSEQ multiplex PCR, the repertoire was profiled, and TCRdb retains in-frame clones only, with some absent. The data hold approximately 90,000 clones, with around 85% observed a single time. Sequencing used peripheral blood. These receptors all stem from a man of 80 years or more with acute or convalescent COVID-19. The conserved cysteine and the conserved F or W are not part of the CDR3 here. A D gene is named only where the DNA matches it firmly.

D: TRBD1
V: TRBV30
length: 13
CDR3: AWSWGQGESQPQH

D: NA
V: TRBV27
length: 12
CDR3: ASSLASRGNEQY

D: TRBD2
V: TRBV5-1
length: 13
CDR3: ASSLGTSGTDTQY

D: NA
V: TRBV11-2
length: 15
CDR3: ASSGRGRAIIQETQY

D: NA
V: TRBV5-1
length: 13
CDR3: ASSLNGLSNQPQH

D: NA
V: TRBV19
length: 14
CDR3: ASSIARGQNTDTQY

D: NA
V: TRBV11-2
length: 14
CDR3: ASSLEWGRSNTEAF

D: TRBD1
V: TRBV4-1
length: 12
CDR3: ASSHRQGGYGYT

D: TRBD2
V: TRBV2
length: 12
CDR3: ASRLALTSYEQY

D: NA
V: TRBV6-5
length: 11
CDR3: ASVRGRDYEAF

D: NA
V: TRBV3-1/TRBV3-2
length: 13
CDR3: ASSQGTGQNYGYT

D: TRBD1
V: TRBV9
length: 13
CDR3: ASSVRQGGTDTQY

D: NA
V: TRBV9
length: 12
CDR3: ASSVAKSTGELF